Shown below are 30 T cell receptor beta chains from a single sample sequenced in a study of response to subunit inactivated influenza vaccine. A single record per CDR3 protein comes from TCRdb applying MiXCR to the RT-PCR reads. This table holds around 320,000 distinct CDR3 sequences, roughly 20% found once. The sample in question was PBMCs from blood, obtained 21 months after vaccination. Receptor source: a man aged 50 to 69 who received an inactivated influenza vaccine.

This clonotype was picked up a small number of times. In DNA, the CDR3 is TGTGCCAGCAGTTCCCGGGACGTTGACACCATATATTTT. Protein product: CASSSRDVDTIYF. The chain carries TRBV6-5 and TRBJ1-3; D perhaps matches TRBD1 (5 bases). The CDR3 runs 13 residues. Germline lookup yields CDR1 MNHEY and CDR2 SVGAGI. V lost 4 bases and J lost 8, with 12 bases in between.

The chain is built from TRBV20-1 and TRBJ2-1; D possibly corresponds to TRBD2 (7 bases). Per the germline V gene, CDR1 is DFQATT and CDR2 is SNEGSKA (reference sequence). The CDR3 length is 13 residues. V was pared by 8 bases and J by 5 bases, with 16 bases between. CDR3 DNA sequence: TGCAGTCCCTCGGGGGGCAAAAACAATGAGCAGTTCTTC. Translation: CSPSGGKNNEQFF.

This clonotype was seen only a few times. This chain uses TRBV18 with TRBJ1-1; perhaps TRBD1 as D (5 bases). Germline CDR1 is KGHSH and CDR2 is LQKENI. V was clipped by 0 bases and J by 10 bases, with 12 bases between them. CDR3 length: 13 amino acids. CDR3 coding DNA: TGTGCCAGCTCACCACCGGGACTTTCGGTAGCTTTCTTT. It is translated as CASSPPGLSVAFF.

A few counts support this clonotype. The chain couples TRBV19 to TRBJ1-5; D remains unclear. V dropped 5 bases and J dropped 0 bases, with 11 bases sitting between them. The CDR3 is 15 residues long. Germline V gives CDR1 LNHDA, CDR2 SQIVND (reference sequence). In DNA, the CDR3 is TGTGCCAGTAGTCCGGAACTAGCTAGCAATCAGCCCCAGCATTTT. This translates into CASSPELASNQPQHF.

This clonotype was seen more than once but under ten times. This chain's CDR3 is CASSYRDTYGYTF. DNA of the CDR3: TGTGCCAGCAGTTACCGGGACACCTATGGCTACACCTTC. This sequence joins TRBV6-5 and TRBJ1-2; D perhaps matches TRBD1 (6 bases). Trimming left V 2 bases short and J 4 bases short, with 8 bases between. This CDR3 contains 13 residues. Germline V gene lookup returns CDR1 MNHEY and CDR2 SVGAGI.

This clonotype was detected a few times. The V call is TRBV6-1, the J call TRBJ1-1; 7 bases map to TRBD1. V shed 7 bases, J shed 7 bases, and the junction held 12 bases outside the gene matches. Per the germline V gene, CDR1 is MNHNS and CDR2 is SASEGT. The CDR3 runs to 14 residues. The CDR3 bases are TGTGCCAGCAACCCAAGACAGGGCAGCTTTGAAGCTTTCTTT. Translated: CASNPRQGSFEAFF.

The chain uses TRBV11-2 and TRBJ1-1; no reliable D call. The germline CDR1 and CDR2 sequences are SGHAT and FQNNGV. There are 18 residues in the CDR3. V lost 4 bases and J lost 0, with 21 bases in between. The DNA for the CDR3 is TGTGCCAGCAGCTGGCCCCCGTATCGTGAGGGCATGAACACTGAAGCTTTCTTT. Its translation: CASSWPPYREGMNTEAFF.

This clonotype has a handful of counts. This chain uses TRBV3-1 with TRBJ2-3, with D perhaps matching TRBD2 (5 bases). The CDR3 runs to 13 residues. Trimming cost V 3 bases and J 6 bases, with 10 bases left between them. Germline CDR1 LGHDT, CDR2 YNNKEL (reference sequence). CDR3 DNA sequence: TGTGCCAGCAGCCAGTGGCGGGCGGATACGCAGTATTTT. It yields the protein CASSQWRADTQYF.

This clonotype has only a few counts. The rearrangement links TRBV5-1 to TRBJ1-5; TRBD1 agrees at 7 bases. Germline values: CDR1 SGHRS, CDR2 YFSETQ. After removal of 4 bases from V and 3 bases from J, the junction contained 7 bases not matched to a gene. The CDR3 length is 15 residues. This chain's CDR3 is CASSATGRYNQPQHF. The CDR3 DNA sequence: TGCGCCAGCAGCGCGACAGGGAGGTACAATCAGCCCCAGCATTTT. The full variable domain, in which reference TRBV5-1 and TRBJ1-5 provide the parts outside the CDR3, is KAGVTQTPRYLIKTRGQQVTLSCSPISGHRSVSWYQQTPGQGLQFLFEYFSETQRNKGNFPGRFSGRQFSNSRSEMNVSTLELGDSALYLCASSATGRYNQPQHFGDGTRLSIL.

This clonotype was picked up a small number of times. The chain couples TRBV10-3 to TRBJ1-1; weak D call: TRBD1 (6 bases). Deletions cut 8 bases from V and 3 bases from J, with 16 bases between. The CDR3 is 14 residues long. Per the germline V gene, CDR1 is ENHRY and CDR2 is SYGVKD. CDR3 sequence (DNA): TGTGCCATCCGCCGCGACAGGCGGGACACTGAAGCTTTCTTT. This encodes CAIRRDRRDTEAFF.

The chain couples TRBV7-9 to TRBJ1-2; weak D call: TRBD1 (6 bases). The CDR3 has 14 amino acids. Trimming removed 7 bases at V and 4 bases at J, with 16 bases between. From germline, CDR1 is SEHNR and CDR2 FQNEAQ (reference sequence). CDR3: CASTLSGVSYGYTF. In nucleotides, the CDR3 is TGTGCCAGCACCCTTTCAGGGGTCTCCTATGGCTACACCTTC.

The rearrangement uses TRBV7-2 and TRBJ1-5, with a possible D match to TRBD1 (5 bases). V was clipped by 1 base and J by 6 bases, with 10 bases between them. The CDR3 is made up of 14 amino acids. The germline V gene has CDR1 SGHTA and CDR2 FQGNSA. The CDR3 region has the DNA TGTGCCAGCAGCTTAGAGGTGAGGGGTCAGCCCCAGCATTTT. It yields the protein CASSLEVRGQPQHF.

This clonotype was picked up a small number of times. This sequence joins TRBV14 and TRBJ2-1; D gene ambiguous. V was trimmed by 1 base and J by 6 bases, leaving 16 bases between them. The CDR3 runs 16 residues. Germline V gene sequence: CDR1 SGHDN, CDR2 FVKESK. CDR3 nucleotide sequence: TGTGCCAGCAGCCAAGTTGTAACTTCGTGGGGCAATGAGCAGTTCTTC. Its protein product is CASSQVVTSWGNEQFF.

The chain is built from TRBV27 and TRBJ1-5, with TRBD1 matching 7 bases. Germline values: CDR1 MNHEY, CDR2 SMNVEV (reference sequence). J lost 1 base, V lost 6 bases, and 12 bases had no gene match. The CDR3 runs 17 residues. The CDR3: CASSPRGGAYSNQPQHF. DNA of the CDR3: TGTGCCAGCAGCCCCAGGGGGGGAGCTTACAGCAATCAGCCCCAGCATTTT.

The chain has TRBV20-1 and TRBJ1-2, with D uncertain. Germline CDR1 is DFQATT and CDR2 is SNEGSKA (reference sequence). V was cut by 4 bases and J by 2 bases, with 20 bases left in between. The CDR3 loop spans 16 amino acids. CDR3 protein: CSAINPSSGWNYGYTF. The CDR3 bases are TGCAGTGCTATAAACCCCTCATCCGGTTGGAACTATGGCTACACCTTC.

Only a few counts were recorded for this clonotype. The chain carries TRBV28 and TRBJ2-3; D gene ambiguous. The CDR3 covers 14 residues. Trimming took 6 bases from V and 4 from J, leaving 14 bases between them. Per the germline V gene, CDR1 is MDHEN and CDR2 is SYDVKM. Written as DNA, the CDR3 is TGTGCCAGCAGGATAGTGGTGAGCGCAGATACGCAGTATTTT. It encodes CASRIVVSADTQYF.

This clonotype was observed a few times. The CDR3 DNA is TGTGCCAGCAGTTTACAGGGTAGGTCCTACGAGCAGTACTTC. Residues: CASSLQGRSYEQYF. V is TRBV27 and J is TRBJ2-7, with a tentative D call TRBD1 (5 bases). Germline lookup yields CDR1 MNHEY and CDR2 SMNVEV (reference sequence). The CDR3 runs to 14 residues. Trimming stripped 2 bases from V and 1 base from J, with 9 bases between.

The CDR3 region has the DNA TGCAGTGCCAGGGGTGGGACGAGGACTGAAGCTTTCTTT. Translation: CSARGGTRTEAFF. The gene calls are TRBV20-1 and TRBJ1-1; a possible D gene is TRBD1 (6 bases). The CDR3 loop spans 13 amino acids. Germline CDR1 DFQATT, CDR2 SNEGSKA (reference sequence). Trimming shortened V by 6 bases and J by 5 bases, and 16 bases separated the two germline ends.

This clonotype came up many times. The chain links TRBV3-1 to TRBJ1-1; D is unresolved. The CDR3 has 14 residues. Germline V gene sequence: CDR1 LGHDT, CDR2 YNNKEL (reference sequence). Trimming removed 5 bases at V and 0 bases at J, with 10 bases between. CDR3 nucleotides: TGTGCCAGCAGCGCTCAGGTCCTGAACACTGAAGCTTTCTTT. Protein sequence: CASSAQVLNTEAFF.

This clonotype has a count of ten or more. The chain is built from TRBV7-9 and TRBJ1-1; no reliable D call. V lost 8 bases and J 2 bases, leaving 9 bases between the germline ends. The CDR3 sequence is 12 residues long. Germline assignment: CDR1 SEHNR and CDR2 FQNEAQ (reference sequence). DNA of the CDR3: TGTGCCAGCTTTGCCTTTAACACTGAAGCTTTCTTT. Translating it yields CASFAFNTEAFF.

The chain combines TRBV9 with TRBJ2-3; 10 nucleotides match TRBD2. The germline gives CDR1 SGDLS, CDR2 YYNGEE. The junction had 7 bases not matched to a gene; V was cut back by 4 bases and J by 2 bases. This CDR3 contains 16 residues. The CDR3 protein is CASSPQAGGDTDTQYF. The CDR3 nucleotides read TGTGCCAGCAGCCCTCAAGCGGGGGGGGACACAGATACGCAGTATTTT.

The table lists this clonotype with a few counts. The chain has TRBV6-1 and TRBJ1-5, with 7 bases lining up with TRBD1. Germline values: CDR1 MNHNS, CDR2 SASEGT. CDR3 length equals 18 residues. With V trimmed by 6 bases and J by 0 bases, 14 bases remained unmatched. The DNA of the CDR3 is TGTGCCAGCAGCCGCCAGACAGGGAGGTCCTATAGCAATCAGCCCCAGCATTTT. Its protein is CASSRQTGRSYSNQPQHF.

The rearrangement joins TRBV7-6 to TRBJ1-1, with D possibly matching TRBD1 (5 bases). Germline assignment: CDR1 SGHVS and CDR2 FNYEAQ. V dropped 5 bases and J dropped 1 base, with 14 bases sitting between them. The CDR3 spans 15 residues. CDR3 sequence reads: CASSPGTRGNTEAFF. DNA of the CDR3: TGTGCCAGCAGCCCCGGGACCCGAGGGAACACTGAAGCTTTCTTT.

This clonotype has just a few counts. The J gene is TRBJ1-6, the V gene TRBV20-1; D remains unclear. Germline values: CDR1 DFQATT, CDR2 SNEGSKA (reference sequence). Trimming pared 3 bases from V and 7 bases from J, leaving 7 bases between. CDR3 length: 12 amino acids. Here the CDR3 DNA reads TGCAGTGCTAGCGCGAGGAATTCACCCCTCCACTTT. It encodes CSASARNSPLHF.

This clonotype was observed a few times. CDR3 protein: CASSSNGDQPQHF. Written as DNA, the CDR3 is TGTGCCAGCAGTTCCAACGGCGATCAGCCCCAGCATTTT. The chain combines TRBV6-5 with TRBJ1-5; D is ambiguous. The CDR3 is 13 amino acids. Germline V CDR1 and CDR2: MNHEY, SVGAGI. V was clipped by 4 bases and J by 5 bases, with 9 bases between them.

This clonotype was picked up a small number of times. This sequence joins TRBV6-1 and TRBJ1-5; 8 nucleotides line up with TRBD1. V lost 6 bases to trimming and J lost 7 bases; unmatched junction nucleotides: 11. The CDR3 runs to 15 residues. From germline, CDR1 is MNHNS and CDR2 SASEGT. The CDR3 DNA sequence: TGTGCCAGCAGCCCCGGTCGGACAGGGACACAGCCCCAGCATTTT. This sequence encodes CASSPGRTGTQPQHF.

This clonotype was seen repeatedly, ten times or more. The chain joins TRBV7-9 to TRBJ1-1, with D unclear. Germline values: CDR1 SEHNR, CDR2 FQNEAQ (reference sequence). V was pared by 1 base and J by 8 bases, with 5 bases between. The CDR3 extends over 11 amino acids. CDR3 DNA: TGTGCCAGCAGCTTAGTTTCGGAAGCTTTCTTT. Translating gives CASSLVSEAFF.

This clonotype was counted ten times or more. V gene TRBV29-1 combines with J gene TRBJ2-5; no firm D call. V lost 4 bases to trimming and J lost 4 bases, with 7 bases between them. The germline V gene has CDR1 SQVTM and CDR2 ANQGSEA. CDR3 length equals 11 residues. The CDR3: CSVGAAETQYF. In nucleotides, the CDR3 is TGCAGCGTTGGGGCCGCAGAGACCCAGTACTTC.

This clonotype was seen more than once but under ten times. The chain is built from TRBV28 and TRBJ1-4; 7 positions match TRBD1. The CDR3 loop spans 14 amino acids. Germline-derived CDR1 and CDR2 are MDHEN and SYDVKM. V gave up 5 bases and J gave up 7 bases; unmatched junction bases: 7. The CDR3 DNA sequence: TGTGCCAGCAGTCTGACAGGGAGAGGTGAAAAACTGTTTTTT. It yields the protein CASSLTGRGEKLFF.

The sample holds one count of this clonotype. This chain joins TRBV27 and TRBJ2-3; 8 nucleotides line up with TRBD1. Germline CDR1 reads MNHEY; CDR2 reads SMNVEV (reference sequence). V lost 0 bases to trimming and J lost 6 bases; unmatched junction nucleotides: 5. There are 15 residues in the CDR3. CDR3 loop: CASSLSPGGRDTQYF. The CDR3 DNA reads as TGTGCCAGCAGTTTATCACCAGGGGGCCGTGATACGCAGTATTTT.